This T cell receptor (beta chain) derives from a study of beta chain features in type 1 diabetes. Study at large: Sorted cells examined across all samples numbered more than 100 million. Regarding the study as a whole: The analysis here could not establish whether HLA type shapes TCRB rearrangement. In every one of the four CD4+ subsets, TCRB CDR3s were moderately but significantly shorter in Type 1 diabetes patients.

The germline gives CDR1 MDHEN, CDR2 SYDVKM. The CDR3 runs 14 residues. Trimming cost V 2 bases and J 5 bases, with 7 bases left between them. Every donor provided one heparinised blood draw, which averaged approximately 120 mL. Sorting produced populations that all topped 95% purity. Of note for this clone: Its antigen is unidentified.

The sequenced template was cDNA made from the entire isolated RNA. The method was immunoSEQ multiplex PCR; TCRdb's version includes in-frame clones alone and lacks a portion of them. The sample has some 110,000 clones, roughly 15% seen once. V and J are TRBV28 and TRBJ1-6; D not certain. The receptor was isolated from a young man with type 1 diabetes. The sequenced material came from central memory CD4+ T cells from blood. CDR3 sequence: CASSLGQNNSPLHF. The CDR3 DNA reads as TGTGCCAGCAGTTTAGGGCAGAATAATTCACCCCTCCACTTT.